The entry below gives a single T cell receptor (beta chain) sequence along with its context. The data belong to a study of blood T cells in healthy people across ages. Primers used in a second PCR of about 6 to 11 cycles were a sample-barcoded 5' primer and a J-beta primer mix. Each cDNA molecule was tagged by a template-switch adaptor that had 12 random nucleotides. One entry per CDR3 protein, called by TCRdb with MiXCR from the 5' RACE reads. The sample shows some 1,500,000 distinct CDR3 sequences, approximately 43% of them seen only once. The study recruited healthy Caucasian donors from Russia who were aged roughly 6 to 95. Per sample, extraction of total RNA gave at least 6 micrograms in every case. Sequences were obtained from blood. The TCR comes from a woman in her late teens or twenties in good health.

The CDR3 loop is CASSFRTGAGEQYF. CDR3 DNA sequence: TGCGCCAGCAGCTTCCGGACAGGGGCGGGCGAGCAGTACTTC. This rearrangement joins TRBV5-1 to TRBJ2-7; 9 bases fit TRBD1. The germline CDR1 and CDR2 sequences are SGHRS and YFSETQ. The CDR3 loop spans 14 amino acids. V was clipped by 2 bases and J by 6 bases; unmatched bases: 6.